A selection of T cell receptor beta chains follows, all from one sample in a study of cytomegalovirus exposure and HLA in healthy donors. TCRdb's copy holds only in-frame clones and misses some; the assay was immunoSEQ multiplex PCR. The sample data list around 74,000 clones. Sequencing was done on a sample of PBMCs. Receptors were obtained from a man aged 25 to 40 in good health and CMV-seronegative. Each CDR3 is given with its conserved first and last residue. The order of the fields is D gene, V gene, J gene, CDR3 DNA, CDR3 protein. The D gene is left open where the match is weak.

>TRBD1|TRBV14|TRBJ2-5
TGTGCCAGCAGCCAAGTTGGCAGGGGGCATGAGACCCAGTACTTC
CASSQVGRGHETQYF
>TRBD1|TRBV7-9|TRBJ1-5
TGTGCCAGCAGCGCAGGGGGGAATCAGCCCCAGCATTTT
CASSAGGNQPQHF
>-|TRBV19|TRBJ2-2
TGTGCCAGTAGTATTAACAGTCTTAACACCGGGGAGCTGTTTTTT
CASSINSLNTGELFF
>-|TRBV2|TRBJ1-6
TGTGCCAGCAGTGAATACTCCTATAATTCACCCCTCCACTTT
CASSEYSYNSPLHF
>TRBD1|TRBV18|TRBJ2-7
TGTGCCAGCTCGCCAGGGACAGGGGATGAGCAGTACTTC
CASSPGTGDEQYF
>-|TRBV5-1|TRBJ2-7
TGCGCCAGCAGCTTGGTCGTGGGGCGCGACATCCACGAGCAGTACTTC
CASSLVVGRDIHEQYF
>TRBD2|TRBV11-3|TRBJ2-2
TGTGCCAGCGCCAAGCGGGGGGGAGACACCGGGGAGCTGTTTTTT
CASAKRGGDTGELFF
>-|TRBV25-1|TRBJ1-1
TGTGCCAGCAGTGAATCCTGGGGGCGATTCACTGAAGCTTTCTTT
CASSESWGRFTEAFF
>TRBD2|TRBV14|TRBJ2-1
TGTGCCAGCAGCCTTTACGGACTAGCGGGAAGTGAGCAGTTCTTC
CASSLYGLAGSEQFF
>-|TRBV13|TRBJ2-7
TGTGCCAGCAGCTTACCTGGCAGTCACGAGCAGTACTTC
CASSLPGSHEQYF
>-|TRBV4-3|TRBJ2-7
TGCGCCAGCAGCCCGGAGGGACTGGGTGTCTACGAGCAGTACTTC
CASSPEGLGVYEQYF